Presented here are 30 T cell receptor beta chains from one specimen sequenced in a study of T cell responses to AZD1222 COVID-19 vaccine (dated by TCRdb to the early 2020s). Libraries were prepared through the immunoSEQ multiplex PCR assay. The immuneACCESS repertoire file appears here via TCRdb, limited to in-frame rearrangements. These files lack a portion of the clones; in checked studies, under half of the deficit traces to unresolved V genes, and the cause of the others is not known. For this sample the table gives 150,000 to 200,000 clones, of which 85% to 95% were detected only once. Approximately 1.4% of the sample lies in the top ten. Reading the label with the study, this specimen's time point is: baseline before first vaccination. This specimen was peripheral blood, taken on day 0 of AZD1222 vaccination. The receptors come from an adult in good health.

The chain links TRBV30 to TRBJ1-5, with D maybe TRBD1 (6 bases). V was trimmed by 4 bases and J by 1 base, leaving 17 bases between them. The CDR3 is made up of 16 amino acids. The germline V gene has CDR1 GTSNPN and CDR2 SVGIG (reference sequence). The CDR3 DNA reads TGTGCCTGGACCACAGGGACATCAGGGAGCAATCAGCCCCAGCATTTT. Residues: CAWTTGTSGSNQPQHF.

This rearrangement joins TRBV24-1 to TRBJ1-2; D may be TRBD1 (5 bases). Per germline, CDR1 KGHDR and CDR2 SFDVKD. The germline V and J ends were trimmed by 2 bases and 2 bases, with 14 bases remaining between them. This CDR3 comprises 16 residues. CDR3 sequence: CATSDWGTGVNYGYTF. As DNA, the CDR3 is TGTGCCACCAGTGATTGGGGCACAGGAGTCAACTATGGCTACACCTTC.

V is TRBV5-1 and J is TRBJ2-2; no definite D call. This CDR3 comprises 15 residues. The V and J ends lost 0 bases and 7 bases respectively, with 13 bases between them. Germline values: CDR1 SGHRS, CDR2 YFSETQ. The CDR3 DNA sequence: TGCGCCAGCAGCTTGGGTCACCCCACAAACGGGGAGCTGTTTTTT. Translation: CASSLGHPTNGELFF.

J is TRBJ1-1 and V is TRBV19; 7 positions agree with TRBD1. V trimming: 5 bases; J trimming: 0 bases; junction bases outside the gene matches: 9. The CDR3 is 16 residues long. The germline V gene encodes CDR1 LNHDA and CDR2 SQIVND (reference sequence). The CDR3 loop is CASSARDRYMNTEAFF. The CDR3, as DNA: TGTGCCAGTAGTGCCCGGGACAGATACATGAACACTGAAGCTTTCTTT.

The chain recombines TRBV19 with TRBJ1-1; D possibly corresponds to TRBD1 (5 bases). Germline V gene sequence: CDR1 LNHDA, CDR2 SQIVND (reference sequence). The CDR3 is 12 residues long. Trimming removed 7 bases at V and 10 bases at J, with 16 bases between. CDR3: CASKSSGYRAFF. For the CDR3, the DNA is TGTGCCAGTAAATCTTCAGGGTATCGAGCTTTCTTT.

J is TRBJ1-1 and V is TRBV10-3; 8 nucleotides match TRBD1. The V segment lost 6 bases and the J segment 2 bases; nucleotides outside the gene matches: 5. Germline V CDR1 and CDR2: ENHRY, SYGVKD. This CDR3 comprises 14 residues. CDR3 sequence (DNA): TGTGCCATCAGGGACAGGGAAGGAAACACTGAAGCTTTCTTT. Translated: CAIRDREGNTEAFF.

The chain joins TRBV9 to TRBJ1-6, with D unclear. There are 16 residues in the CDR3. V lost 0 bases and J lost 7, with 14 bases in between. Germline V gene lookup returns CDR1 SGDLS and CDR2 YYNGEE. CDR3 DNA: TGTGCCAGCAGCGTAGGGGTGGAGTGGTCCAATTCACCCCTCCACTTT. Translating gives CASSVGVEWSNSPLHF.

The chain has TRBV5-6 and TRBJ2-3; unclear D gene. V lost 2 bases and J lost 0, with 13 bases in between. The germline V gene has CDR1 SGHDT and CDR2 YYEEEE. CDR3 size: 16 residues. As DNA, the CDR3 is TGTGCCAGCAGCTTTTCCGCGCGATCTAGCACAGATACGCAGTATTTT. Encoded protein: CASSFSARSSTDTQYF.

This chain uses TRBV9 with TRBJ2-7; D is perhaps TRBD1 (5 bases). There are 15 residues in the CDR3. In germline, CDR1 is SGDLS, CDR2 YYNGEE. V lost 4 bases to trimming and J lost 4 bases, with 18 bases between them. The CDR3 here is CASSPLQGGEYEQYF. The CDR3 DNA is TGTGCCAGCAGCCCCCTTCAGGGTGGCGAGTACGAGCAGTACTTC.

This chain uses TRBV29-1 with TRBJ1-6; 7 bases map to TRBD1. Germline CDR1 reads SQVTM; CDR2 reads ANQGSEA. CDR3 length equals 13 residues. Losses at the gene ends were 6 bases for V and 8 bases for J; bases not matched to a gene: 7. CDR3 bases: TGCAGCGTACGGACAGGTGCCTATTCACCCCTCCACTTT. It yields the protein CSVRTGAYSPLHF.

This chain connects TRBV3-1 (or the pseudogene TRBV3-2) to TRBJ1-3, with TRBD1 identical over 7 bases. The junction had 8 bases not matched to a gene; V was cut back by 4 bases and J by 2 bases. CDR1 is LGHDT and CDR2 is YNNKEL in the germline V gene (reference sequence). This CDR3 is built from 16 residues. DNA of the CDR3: TGTGCCAGCAGCCTCCGACAGGGACAAGCTGGAAACACCATATATTTT. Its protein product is CASSLRQGQAGNTIYF.

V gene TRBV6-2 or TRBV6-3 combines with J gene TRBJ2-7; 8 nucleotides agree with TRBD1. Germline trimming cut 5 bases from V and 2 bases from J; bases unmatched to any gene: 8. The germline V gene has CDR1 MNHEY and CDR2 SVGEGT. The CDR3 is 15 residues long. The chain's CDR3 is CASSMTRGPTYEQYF. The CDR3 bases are TGTGCCAGCAGTATGACCAGGGGGCCTACCTACGAGCAGTACTTC.

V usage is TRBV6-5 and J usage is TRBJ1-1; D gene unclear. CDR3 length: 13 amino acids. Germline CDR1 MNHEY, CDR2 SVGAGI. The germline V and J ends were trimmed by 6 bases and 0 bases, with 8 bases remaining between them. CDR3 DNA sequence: TGTGCCAGCAGAGAGCAACTGAACACTGAAGCTTTCTTT. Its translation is CASREQLNTEAFF.

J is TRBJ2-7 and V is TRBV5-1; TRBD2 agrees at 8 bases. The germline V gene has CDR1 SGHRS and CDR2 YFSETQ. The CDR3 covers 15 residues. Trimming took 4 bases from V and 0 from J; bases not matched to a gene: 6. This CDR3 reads CASSPVAGGSYEQYF. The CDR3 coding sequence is TGCGCCAGCAGCCCCGTTGCGGGGGGCTCCTACGAGCAGTACTTC.

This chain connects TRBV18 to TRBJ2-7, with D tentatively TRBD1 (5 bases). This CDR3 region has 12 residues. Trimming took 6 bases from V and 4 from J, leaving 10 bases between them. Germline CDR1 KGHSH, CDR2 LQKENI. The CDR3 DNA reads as TGTGCCAGCTCGCAGGGTCGTTACGAGCAGTACTTC. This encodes CASSQGRYEQYF. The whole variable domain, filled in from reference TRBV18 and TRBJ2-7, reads NAGVMQNPRHLVRRRGQEARLRCSPMKGHSHVYWYRQLPEEGLKFMVYLQKENIIDESGMPKERFSAEFPKEGPSILRIQQVVRGDSAAYFCASSQGRYEQYFGPGTRLTVT.

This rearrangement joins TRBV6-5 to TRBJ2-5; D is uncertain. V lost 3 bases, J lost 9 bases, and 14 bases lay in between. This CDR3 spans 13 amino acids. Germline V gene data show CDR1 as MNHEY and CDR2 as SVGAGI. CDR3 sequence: CASSYLQKSAQYF. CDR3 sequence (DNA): TGTGCCAGCAGTTATCTACAGAAAAGTGCCCAGTACTTC.

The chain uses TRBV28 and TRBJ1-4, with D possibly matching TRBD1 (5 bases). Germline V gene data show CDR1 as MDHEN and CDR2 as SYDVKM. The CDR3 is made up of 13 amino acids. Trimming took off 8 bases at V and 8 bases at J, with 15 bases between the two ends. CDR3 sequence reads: CASGHGTVEKLFF. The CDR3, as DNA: TGTGCCAGCGGACACGGGACGGTCGAAAAACTGTTTTTT.

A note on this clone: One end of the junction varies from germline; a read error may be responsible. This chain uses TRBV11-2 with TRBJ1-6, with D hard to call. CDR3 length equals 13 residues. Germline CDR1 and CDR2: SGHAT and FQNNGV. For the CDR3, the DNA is TGTGCCAGCAGCCCCTCCTATCATTCACCCCTCCACTTT. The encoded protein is CASSPSYHSPLHF.

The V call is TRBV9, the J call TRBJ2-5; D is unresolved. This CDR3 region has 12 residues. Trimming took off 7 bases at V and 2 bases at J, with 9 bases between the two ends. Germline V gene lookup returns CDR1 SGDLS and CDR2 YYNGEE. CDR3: CASGGFQETQYF. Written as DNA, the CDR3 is TGTGCCAGCGGTGGGTTTCAAGAGACCCAGTACTTC.

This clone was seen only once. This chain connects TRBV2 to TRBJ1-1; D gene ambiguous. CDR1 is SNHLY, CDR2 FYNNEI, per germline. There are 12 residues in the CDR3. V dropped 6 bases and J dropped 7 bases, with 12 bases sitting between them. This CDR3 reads CASSPRPVEAFF. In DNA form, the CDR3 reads TGTGCCAGCAGCCCCCGTCCTGTTGAAGCTTTCTTT.

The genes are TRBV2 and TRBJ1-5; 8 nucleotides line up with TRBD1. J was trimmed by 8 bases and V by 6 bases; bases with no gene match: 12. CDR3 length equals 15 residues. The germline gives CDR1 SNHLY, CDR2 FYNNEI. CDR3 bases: TGTGCCAGCAGCCTTGGGACAGGTAATCGAGAGCCCCAGCATTTT. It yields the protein CASSLGTGNREPQHF. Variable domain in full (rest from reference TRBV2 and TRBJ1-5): EPEVTQTPSHQVTQMGQEVILRCVPISNHLYFYWYRQILGQKVEFLVSFYNNEISEKSEIFDDQFSVERPDGSNFTLKIRSTKLEDSAMYFCASSLGTGNREPQHFGDGTRLSIL.

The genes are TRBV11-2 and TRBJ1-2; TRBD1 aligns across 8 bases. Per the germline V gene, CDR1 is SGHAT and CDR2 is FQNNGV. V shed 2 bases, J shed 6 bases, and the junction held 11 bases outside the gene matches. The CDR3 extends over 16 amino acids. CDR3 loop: CASSLLPDRVGDGYTF. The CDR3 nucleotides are TGTGCCAGCAGCTTACTCCCGGACAGGGTTGGGGATGGCTACACCTTC.

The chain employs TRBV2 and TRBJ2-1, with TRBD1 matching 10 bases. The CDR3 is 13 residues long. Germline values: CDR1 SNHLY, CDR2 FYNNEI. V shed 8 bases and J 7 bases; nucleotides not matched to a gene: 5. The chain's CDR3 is CASPGDRGNEQFF. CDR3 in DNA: TGTGCCAGCCCCGGGGACAGGGGTAATGAGCAGTTCTTC.

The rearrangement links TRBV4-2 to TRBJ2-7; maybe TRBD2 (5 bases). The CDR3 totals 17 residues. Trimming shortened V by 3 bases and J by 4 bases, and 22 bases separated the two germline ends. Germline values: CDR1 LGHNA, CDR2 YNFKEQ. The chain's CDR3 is CASSHPNEDSTSYEQYF. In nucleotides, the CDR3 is TGTGCCAGCAGCCATCCCAACGAGGACTCGACCTCTTACGAGCAGTACTTC.

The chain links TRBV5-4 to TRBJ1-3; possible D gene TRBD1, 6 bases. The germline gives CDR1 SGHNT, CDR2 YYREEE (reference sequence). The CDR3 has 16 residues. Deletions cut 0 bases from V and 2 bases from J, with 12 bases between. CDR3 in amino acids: CASSLGGALPGNTIYF. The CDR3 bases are TGTGCCAGCAGCTTGGGGGGGGCGCTACCTGGAAACACCATATATTTT.

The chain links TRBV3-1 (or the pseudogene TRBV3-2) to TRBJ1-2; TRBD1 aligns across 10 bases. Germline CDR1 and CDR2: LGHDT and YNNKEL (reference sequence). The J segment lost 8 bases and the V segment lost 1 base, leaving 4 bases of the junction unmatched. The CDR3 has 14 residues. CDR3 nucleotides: TGTGCCAGCAGCCAAGGGACAGGGGGTAAAGGCTACACCTTC. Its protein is CASSQGTGGKGYTF.

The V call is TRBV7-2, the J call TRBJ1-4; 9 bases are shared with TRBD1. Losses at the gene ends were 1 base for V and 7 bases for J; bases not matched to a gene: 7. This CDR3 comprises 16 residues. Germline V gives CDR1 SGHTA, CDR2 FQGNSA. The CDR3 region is CASSLGGSTGGEKLFF. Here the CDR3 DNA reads TGTGCCAGCAGCTTAGGGGGGTCGACAGGGGGTGAAAAACTGTTTTTT. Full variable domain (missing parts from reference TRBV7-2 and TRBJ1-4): GAGVSQSPSNKVTEKGKDVELRCDPISGHTALYWYRQSLGQGLEFLIYFQGNSAPDKSGLPSDRFSAERTGGSVSTLTIQRTQQEDSAVYLCASSLGGSTGGEKLFFGSGTQLSVL.

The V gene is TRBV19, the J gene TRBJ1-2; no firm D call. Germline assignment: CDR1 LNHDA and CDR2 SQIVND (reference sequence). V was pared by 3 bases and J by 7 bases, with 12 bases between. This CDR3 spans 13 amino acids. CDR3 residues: CASSIPRESGYTF. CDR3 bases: TGTGCCAGTAGTATCCCCCGGGAGTCTGGCTACACCTTC.

CDR3 in DNA: TGTGCCAGCAGCCTGGGGCTCGCCTTCACATTGGGCACTGAAGCTTTCTTT. It yields the protein CASSLGLAFTLGTEAFF. The rearrangement joins TRBV7-6 to TRBJ1-1, with D perhaps TRBD1 (5 bases). Per the germline V gene, CDR1 is SGHVS and CDR2 is FNYEAQ. V lost 5 bases to trimming and J lost 4 bases, with 23 bases between them. The CDR3 is 17 amino acids.

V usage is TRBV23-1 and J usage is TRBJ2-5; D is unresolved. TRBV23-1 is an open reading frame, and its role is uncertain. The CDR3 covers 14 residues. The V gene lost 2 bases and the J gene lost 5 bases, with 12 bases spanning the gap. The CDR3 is CASSQPPVAETQYF. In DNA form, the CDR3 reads TGCGCCAGCAGTCAACCCCCTGTTGCGGAGACCCAGTACTTC.